The 14 T cell receptor beta chains given below trace back to one sample, sequenced in a study. TCRdb reprocessed the RT-PCR reads with MiXCR, giving one entry per CDR3 protein. The table shows about 700,000 distinct CDR3 sequences, with around 14% occurring only once. Material: memory CD4+ T cells from blood. The origin of the receptors is a female donor in good health, serving as a healthy control.

This clonotype occurred many times. The chain combines TRBV20-1 with TRBJ1-2; unclear D gene. V dropped 1 base and J dropped 3 bases, with 6 bases sitting between them. Germline CDR1 reads DFQATT; CDR2 reads SNEGSKA (reference sequence). This CDR3 has 12 amino acids. The CDR3 spells CSARGNDYGYTF. The CDR3 bases are TGCAGTGCTAGAGGGAATGACTATGGCTACACCTTC.

In this sample, this clonotype turned up a few times. This chain joins TRBV18 and TRBJ2-3, with 13 bases lining up with TRBD2. CDR1 is KGHSH, CDR2 LQKENI, per germline. J lost 4 bases, V lost 0 bases, and 7 bases had no gene match. The CDR3 covers 18 residues. CDR3 residues: CASSPPTRLAGGSDTQYF. CDR3 in DNA: TGTGCCAGCTCACCACCGACCAGACTAGCGGGAGGTTCAGATACGCAGTATTTT.

V and J are TRBV29-1 and TRBJ1-5, with D possibly being TRBD1 (5 bases). The CDR3 sequence is 13 residues long. The ends were cut back, 3 bases at V and 7 bases at J, with 13 bases in the middle. Germline V gene sequence: CDR1 SQVTM, CDR2 ANQGSEA. The CDR3 here is CSVELGGGQPQHF. CDR3 DNA: TGCAGCGTTGAGCTGGGCGGGGGGCAGCCCCAGCATTTT.

V gene TRBV5-1 combines with J gene TRBJ2-2; 8 bases agree with TRBD1. The V segment lost 6 bases and the J segment 6 bases; nucleotides outside the gene matches: 10. This CDR3 contains 15 residues. Looked up from germline, CDR1 is SGHRS and CDR2 is YFSETQ. The CDR3 DNA is TGCGCCAGCACCCCAGGGGGCGCCGGGGCCGGGGAGCTGTTTTTT. Translating gives CASTPGGAGAGELFF. Supplemented by reference TRBV5-1 and TRBJ2-2, the full variable domain reads KAGVTQTPRYLIKTRGQQVTLSCSPISGHRSVSWYQQTPGQGLQFLFEYFSETQRNKGNFPGRFSGRQFSNSRSEMNVSTLELGDSALYLCASTPGGAGAGELFFGEGSRLTVL.

This clonotype was seen ten or more times. The genes are TRBV15 and TRBJ1-5; maybe TRBD1 (5 bases). The CDR3 is 15 residues long. V was shortened by 3 bases and J by 5 bases, with 14 bases between the two germline ends. Germline V gene sequence: CDR1 LNHNV, CDR2 YYDKDF (reference sequence). CDR3 bases: TGTGCCACCAGCAGGCGGGGGGAGAGCCATCAGCCCCAGCATTTT. This encodes CATSRRGESHQPQHF.

The V call is TRBV7-2, the J call TRBJ2-7; the match to TRBD1 covers 7 bases. V shed 3 bases, J shed 7 bases, and the junction held 6 bases outside the gene matches. The CDR3 totals 13 residues. CDR1 and CDR2 from the germline V gene are SGHTA and FQGNSA. The CDR3 loop reads CASSLDRLREQYF. CDR3 coding DNA: TGTGCCAGCAGCTTGGACAGGCTCCGAGAGCAGTACTTC.

The CDR3 DNA follows: TGCAGCGTCGAAACGGGACACAATAGCAATCAGCCCCAGCATTTT. It codes for CSVETGHNSNQPQHF. This sequence joins TRBV20-1 and TRBJ1-5, with D perhaps matching TRBD1 (6 bases). There are 15 residues in the CDR3. Germline V gene sequence: CDR1 DFQATT, CDR2 SNEGSKA (reference sequence).

This clonotype was recorded at least ten times. This chain links TRBV10-3 with TRBJ1-2; no clear D gene. Germline V gives CDR1 ENHRY, CDR2 SYGVKD. The CDR3 totals 12 residues. Trimming cost V 4 bases and J 4 bases, with 7 bases left between them. The CDR3 nucleotides are TGTGCCATCAGTGGGGAGCTCTATGGCTACACCTTC. This translates into CAISGELYGYTF.

In its sample, this clonotype was seen a few times. V usage is TRBV20-1 and J usage is TRBJ2-1; possibly TRBD1 for D (6 bases). The germline V and J ends were trimmed by 3 bases and 10 bases, with 13 bases remaining between them. This CDR3 region has 12 residues. Germline assignment: CDR1 DFQATT and CDR2 SNEGSKA (reference sequence). The CDR3 DNA reads TGCAGTGCTAGTGACTCCGGGACAGAGCAGTTCTTC. It codes for CSASDSGTEQFF.

The rearrangement links TRBV7-3 to TRBJ2-3; D perhaps matches TRBD2 (6 bases). CDR3 length: 14 residues. Trimming removed 8 bases from V and 0 bases from J, with 12 bases in between. In germline, CDR1 is SGHTA, CDR2 FQGTGA. The DNA for the CDR3 is TGTGCCAGCGGGAGCGGGTCTAGCACAGATACGCAGTATTTT. This sequence encodes CASGSGSSTDTQYF. The full variable domain, rest sourced from reference TRBV7-3 and TRBJ2-3, is GAGVSQTPSNKVTEKGKYVELRCDPISGHTALYWYRQSLGQGPEFLIYFQGTGAADDSGLPNDRFFAVRPEGSVSTLKIQRTERGDSAVYLCASGSGSSTDTQYFGPGTRLTVL.

This sequence joins TRBV28 and TRBJ2-6; 7 nucleotides agree with TRBD1. CDR3 length: 15 residues. Per the germline V gene, CDR1 is MDHEN and CDR2 is SYDVKM. Unmatched junction bases numbered 4, after V lost 8 bases and J lost 0 bases. The CDR3 loop is CASETGFSGANVLTF. As DNA, the CDR3 is TGTGCCAGCGAGACAGGGTTCTCTGGGGCCAACGTCCTGACTTTC.

There are a few counts of this clonotype. The rearrangement uses TRBV28 and TRBJ1-2, with unresolved D. Germline V gene lookup returns CDR1 MDHEN and CDR2 SYDVKM. The CDR3 extends over 15 amino acids. V was trimmed by 6 bases and J by 1 base, leaving 15 bases between them. CDR3 sequence: CASSVDPLVNYGYTF. CDR3 in DNA: TGTGCCAGCAGCGTGGATCCATTGGTTAACTATGGCTACACCTTC.

The chain couples TRBV28 to TRBJ1-1; TRBD1 matches 7 bases. Trimming cost V 6 bases and J 0 bases; bases outside gene matches: 13. This CDR3 region has 17 residues. Looked up from germline, CDR1 is MDHEN and CDR2 is SYDVKM. DNA of the CDR3: TGTGCCAGCAGCCGGGACAGTAGATCCTACATGAACACTGAAGCTTTCTTT. Its protein product is CASSRDSRSYMNTEAFF.

This clonotype was counted only a few times. The V and J genes are TRBV7-2 and TRBJ2-1; 10 bases agree with TRBD2. The germline CDR1 and CDR2 sequences are SGHTA and FQGNSA. The ends lost 2 bases at V and 7 bases at J; junction bases unmatched: 5. The CDR3 spans 15 residues. CDR3 nucleotide sequence: TGTGCCAGCAGCTTAAAACTAGCGGGAAAGAATGAGCAGTTCTTC. Residues: CASSLKLAGKNEQFF.